These 14 T cell receptor beta chains were all obtained from the same sample, sequenced in a study of blood T cell repertoires in COVID-19. Assay used: immunoSEQ multiplex PCR; TCRdb lists only in-frame clones, some missing. The sample shows around 67,000 clones, around 82% of them seen only once. The sequenced sample consisted of peripheral blood. These receptors all stem from a man between 45 and 60 years old with active COVID-19.

This chain connects TRBV5-6 to TRBJ2-3, with D possibly matching TRBD1 (6 bases). The CDR3 is 15 amino acids. Trimming removed 5 bases at V and 1 base at J, with 14 bases between. Germline CDR1 is SGHDT and CDR2 is YYEEEE. This CDR3 is CASRGWGRGTDTQYF. CDR3 DNA sequence: TGTGCCAGCAGGGGCTGGGGGCGGGGCACAGATACGCAGTATTTT. The entire variable domain, with the rest obtained from reference TRBV5-6 and TRBJ2-3, is as follows: DAGVTQSPTHLIKTRGQQVTLRCSPKSGHDTVSWYQQALGQGPQFIFQYYEEEERQRGNFPDRFSGHQFPNYSSELNVNALLLGDSALYLCASRGWGRGTDTQYFGPGTRLTVL.

Points on this clone: One end of the junction fails to match germline, which may point to a read error. The CDR3 loop is CASSLSPGGNSPLHF. CDR3 coding DNA: TGTGCTAGCAGCTTATCTCCAGGGGGGAATTCACCCCTCCACTTT. This chain links TRBV7-7 with TRBJ1-6; 7 bases are a match to TRBD1. Germline CDR1 is SSHAT and CDR2 is FNYEAQ (reference sequence). The CDR3 has 15 residues.

The chain couples TRBV5-1 to TRBJ1-2, with no clear D. The germline gives CDR1 SGHRS, CDR2 YFSETQ. This CDR3 comprises 13 residues. Trimming cost V 0 bases and J 4 bases, with 7 bases left between them. The CDR3 protein is CASSLGRGYGYTF. CDR3 sequence (DNA): TGCGCCAGCAGCTTGGGCCGGGGCTATGGCTACACCTTC.

This clone was counted once. The gene calls are TRBV3-1 (or the pseudogene TRBV3-2) and TRBJ1-1; D gene uncertain. This CDR3 contains 12 residues. The V end lost 2 bases, the J end lost 8 bases, and 9 bases lay between the germline ends. Germline V gives CDR1 LGHDT, CDR2 YNNKEL (reference sequence). CDR3 DNA sequence: TGTGCCAGCAGCCAATCTGAGGGCGAAGCTTTCTTT. The encoded protein is CASSQSEGEAFF.

The chain links TRBV5-4 to TRBJ2-7; 9 bases match TRBD1. V shed 4 bases and J 2 bases; nucleotides not matched to a gene: 4. The CDR3 is 14 amino acids. Germline V gene data show CDR1 as SGHNT and CDR2 as YYREEE (reference sequence). For the CDR3, the DNA is TGTGCCAGCAGCGCCGGGACAGGGCCCTACGAGCAGTACTTC. Its translation is CASSAGTGPYEQYF.

This clone appeared a single time. The V call is TRBV2, the J call TRBJ2-7; TRBD2 matches 10 bases. The V gene's germline CDR1 is SNHLY and CDR2 FYNNEI. The CDR3 is made up of 15 amino acids. The V gene end was trimmed by 6 bases and the J gene end by 0 bases; junction bases not matched to a gene: 5. The CDR3 DNA reads as TGTGCCAGCAGGAGTACTAGCGGGGCCTCCTACGAGCAGTACTTC. Its translation is CASRSTSGASYEQYF. Together with reference TRBV2 and TRBJ2-7, the CDR3 gives the full variable domain: EPEVTQTPSHQVTQMGQEVILRCVPISNHLYFYWYRQILGQKVEFLVSFYNNEISEKSEIFDDQFSVERPDGSNFTLKIRSTKLEDSAMYFCASRSTSGASYEQYFGPGTRLTVT.

The V and J genes are TRBV6-2 or TRBV6-3 and TRBJ1-2; D might be TRBD1 (6 bases). The V and J ends lost 4 bases and 4 bases respectively, with 10 bases between them. CDR3 length: 13 residues. Germline V gene data show CDR1 as MNHEY and CDR2 as SVGEGT. Written as DNA, the CDR3 is TGTGCCAGCAGTTTCACAGGGAGCTATGGCTACACCTTC. Residues: CASSFTGSYGYTF.

This clone occurred once. The chain employs TRBV27 and TRBJ2-5, with TRBD2 identical over 10 bases. Trimming removed 3 bases from V and 5 bases from J; junction bases left unmatched: 9. The germline CDR1 and CDR2 sequences are MNHEY and SMNVEV (reference sequence). The CDR3 spans 16 residues. CDR3 in amino acids: CASSFLASGRSETQYF. CDR3 nucleotide sequence: TGTGCCAGCAGTTTTTTGGCTAGCGGGAGATCGGAGACCCAGTACTTC.

This chain connects TRBV7-3 to TRBJ2-3, with a possible D match to TRBD1 (5 bases). CDR1 and CDR2 from the germline V gene are SGHTA and FQGTGA. CDR3 length: 14 amino acids. Trimming pared 5 bases from V and 4 bases from J, leaving 13 bases between. As DNA, the CDR3 is TGTGCCAGCAGCCCAGGGCCTCCCCCAGATACGCAGTATTTT. Residues: CASSPGPPPDTQYF.

The chain combines TRBV7-2 with TRBJ2-1, with 8 bases that match TRBD1. CDR1 is SGHTA and CDR2 is FQGNSA in the germline V gene. The length of the CDR3 is 15 residues. The V gene end was trimmed by 1 base and the J gene end by 7 bases; junction bases not matched to a gene: 6. The chain's CDR3 is CASSLGAGGQNEQFF. DNA for the CDR3: TGTGCCAGCAGCTTAGGGGCAGGGGGCCAGAATGAGCAGTTCTTC.

This chain joins TRBV30 and TRBJ2-5; 7 nucleotides line up with TRBD2. The CDR3 is 13 residues long. Germline V gene sequence: CDR1 GTSNPN, CDR2 SVGIG (reference sequence). V lost 8 bases and J lost 2; bases outside the gene matches: 8. CDR3: CATRGSPQETQYF. CDR3 nucleotides: TGTGCCACCCGCGGGAGCCCTCAAGAGACCCAGTACTTC.

This rearrangement joins TRBV7-9 to TRBJ2-3, with TRBD2 as a possible D gene (5 bases). CDR3 length: 14 residues. The V gene lost 5 bases and the J gene lost 4 bases, with 13 bases spanning the gap. From germline, CDR1 is SEHNR and CDR2 FQNEAQ (reference sequence). The DNA of the CDR3 is TGTGCCAGCAGCCCCCTGTCGGGGTCAGATACGCAGTATTTT. This gives the protein CASSPLSGSDTQYF.

The J gene is TRBJ1-2, the V gene TRBV9, with D perhaps matching TRBD1 (5 bases). The CDR3 is 15 residues long. Trimming removed 0 bases at V and 4 bases at J, with 13 bases between. Germline assignment: CDR1 SGDLS and CDR2 YYNGEE. The CDR3 loop reads CASSVAGQPSYGYTF. Written as DNA, the CDR3 is TGTGCCAGCAGCGTAGCCGGACAACCGAGCTATGGCTACACCTTC.

The CDR3 DNA is TGTGCCAGCTCACCCTTAGACAGGGGGTCGAATTCACCCCTCCACTTT. Its translation is CASSPLDRGSNSPLHF. This chain connects TRBV18 to TRBJ1-6; 9 positions agree with TRBD1. Germline V lookup: CDR1 KGHSH, CDR2 LQKENI. The CDR3 has 16 amino acids. The trim removed 3 bases at V and 7 bases at J, leaving 7 bases unmatched.